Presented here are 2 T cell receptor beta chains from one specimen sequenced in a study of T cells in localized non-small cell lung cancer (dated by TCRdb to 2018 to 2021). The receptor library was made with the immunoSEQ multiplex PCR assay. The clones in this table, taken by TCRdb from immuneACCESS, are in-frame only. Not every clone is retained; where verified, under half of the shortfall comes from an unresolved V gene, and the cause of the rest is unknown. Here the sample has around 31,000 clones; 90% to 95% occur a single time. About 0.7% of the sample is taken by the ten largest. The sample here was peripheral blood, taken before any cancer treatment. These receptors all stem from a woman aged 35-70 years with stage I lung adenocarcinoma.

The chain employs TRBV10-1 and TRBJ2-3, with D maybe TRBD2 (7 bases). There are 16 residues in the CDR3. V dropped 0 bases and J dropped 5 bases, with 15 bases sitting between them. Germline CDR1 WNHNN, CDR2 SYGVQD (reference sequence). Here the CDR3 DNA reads TGCGCCAGCAGTGAGTCGGCGGGGGCCTCAAGAGATACGCAGTATTTT. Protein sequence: CASSESAGASRDTQYF.

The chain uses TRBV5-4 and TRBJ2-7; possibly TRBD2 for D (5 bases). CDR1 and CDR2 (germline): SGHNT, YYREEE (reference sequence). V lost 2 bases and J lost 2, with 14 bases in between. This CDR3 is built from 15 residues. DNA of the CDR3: TGTGCCAGCAGCTTAATTATGGGGAGCACCTACGAGCAGTACTTC. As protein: CASSLIMGSTYEQYF. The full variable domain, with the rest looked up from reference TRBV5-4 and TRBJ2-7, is ETGVTQSPTHLIKTRGQQVTLRCSSQSGHNTVSWYQQALGQGPQFIFQYYREEENGRGNFPPRFSGLQFPNYSSELNVNALELDDSALYLCASSLIMGSTYEQYFGPGTRLTVT.